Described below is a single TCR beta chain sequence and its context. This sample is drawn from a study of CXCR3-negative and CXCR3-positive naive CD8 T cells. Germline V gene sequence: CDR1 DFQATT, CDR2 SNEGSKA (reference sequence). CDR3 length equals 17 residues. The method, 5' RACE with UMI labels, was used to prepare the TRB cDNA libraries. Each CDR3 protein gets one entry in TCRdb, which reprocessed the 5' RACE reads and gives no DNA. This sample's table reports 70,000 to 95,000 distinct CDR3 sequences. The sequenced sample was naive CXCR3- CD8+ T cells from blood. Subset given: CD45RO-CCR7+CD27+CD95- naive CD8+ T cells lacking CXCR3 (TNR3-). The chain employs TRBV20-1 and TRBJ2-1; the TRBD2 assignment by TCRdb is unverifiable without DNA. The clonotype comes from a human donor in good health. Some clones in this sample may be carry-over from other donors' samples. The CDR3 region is CSARDRWGLAEYNEQFF.